This entry features one T cell receptor (beta chain) sequence. Its antigen is not identified. The data belong to a study of PD-1 blockade in classical Hodgkin lymphoma. General observations from the study: Prior therapy or disease activity may underlie the repertoire differences, whose causes remain undefined. Baseline TCR diversity was reportedly lower in newly diagnosed patients than healthy donors.

The sample's time point: newly diagnosed, previously untreated cHL patient sample. Researchers used newly diagnosed, untreated classical Hodgkin lymphoma PBMCs for comparison. TCRdb's copy holds only in-frame clones and misses some; the assay was immunoSEQ multiplex PCR. The repertoire consists of roughly 77,000 clones, with 93% occurring once and the leading ten covering about 2.5%. Germline lookup yields CDR1 GTSNPN and CDR2 SVGIG (reference sequence). CDR3 size: 12 residues. The V end was cut by 5 bases, the J end by 1 base, with 9 bases between. Source material: peripheral blood mononuclear cells (PBMCs). The chain joins TRBV30 to TRBJ2-7, with unresolved D. This receptor was taken from a human donor with classical Hodgkin lymphoma. The CDR3 protein is CAWRVGSYEQYF. CDR3 sequence (DNA): TGTGCCTGGCGGGTGGGGTCCTACGAGCAGTACTTC. Filled out from reference TRBV30 and TRBJ2-7, the complete variable domain reads SQTIHQWPATLVQPVGSPLSLECTVEGTSNPNLYWYRQAAGRGLQLLFYSVGIGQISSEVPQNLSASRPQDRQFILSSKKLLLSDSGFYLCAWRVGSYEQYFGPGTRLTVT.